Listed below are T cell receptor beta chains from one sample, sequenced in a study of OX40 agonist ivuxolimab in advanced cancers. TCRdb's table, derived via immunoSEQ multiplex PCR, lists solely in-frame clones and lacks some. Of approximately 28,000 clones listed, 80% to 95% were seen once; the top ten hold less than 9.5%. The source material was CD4+ or CD8+ T cells sorted from blood, sampled in a trial of the OX40 agonist ivuxolimab. These receptors were collected from an adult with an advanced solid tumor such as melanoma, head and neck, liver or kidney cancer. Both conserved end residues are part of each CDR3. Fields, in order: D gene, clone size, CDR3 length, V gene, J gene, CDR3 DNA, CDR3 protein. A D gene is named only where the DNA matches it firmly. The size of a clone is reported for some rows only, either as once, few or many, or as a class for expanded clones.

>.|.|16|TRBV9|TRBJ2-1
TGTGCCAGCAGCGTAGATAAAGGGCCGCCGTACAATGAGCAGTTCTTC
CASSVDKGPPYNEQFF
>.|few|13|TRBV6-5|TRBJ1-2
TGTGCCAGCAGCCGAACAGTTTACTATGGCTACACCTTC
CASSRTVYYGYTF
>.|.|11|TRBV6-5|TRBJ2-7
TGTGCCAGCAATTACGGAGGCGAGCAGTACTTC
CASNYGGEQYF
>TRBD1|once|13|TRBV29-1|TRBJ1-2
TGCAGCGGGGGACAGGGAGCCAACTATGGCTACACCTTC
CSGGQGANYGYTF
>.|once|15|TRBV5-1|TRBJ1-1
TGCGCCAGCAGCTGGGAATACAGGATGAACACTGAAGCTTTCTTT
CASSWEYRMNTEAFF
>.|.|13|TRBV9|TRBJ1-1
TGTGCCAGCAGCGTAGGAGGAATCACTGAAGCTTTCTTT
CASSVGGITEAFF
>.|.|15|TRBV9|TRBJ2-2
TGTGCCAGCAGCGTAGGAGGTATCGGCACCGGGGAGCTGTTTTTT
CASSVGGIGTGELFF
>.|once|17|TRBV12-5|TRBJ1-5
TGTGCTAGCTCCTACGTCGACGATCAAAGAATTGATCAGCCCCAGCATTTT
CASSYVDDQRIDQPQHF
>.|.|8|TRBV2|TRBJ1-1
TGTGCCAGCAGTGAAGCTTTCTTT
CASSEAFF
>.|.|13|TRBV7-9|TRBJ1-4
TGTGCCAGCAGCTCCGAGGGGGATGAAAAACTGTTTTTT
CASSSEGDEKLFF
>TRBD1|.|17|TRBV27|TRBJ2-3
TGTGCCAGCAGTCTAACCCGGGACAGGGGGCGGAAAGATACGCAGTATTTT
CASSLTRDRGRKDTQYF
>TRBD1|.|14|TRBV27|TRBJ1-5
TGTGCCAGCAGTATACGGACAGGGAATCAGCCCCAGCATTTT
CASSIRTGNQPQHF
>TRBD2|.|18|TRBV9|TRBJ2-1
TGTGCCAGCAGCCCCGCCGGGCTAGCGGGAGATCCTTACAATGAGCAGTTCTTC
CASSPAGLAGDPYNEQFF
>TRBD2|.|17|TRBV4-3|TRBJ2-1
TGCGCCAGCAGCCAAGATGCGCGGGAGGGCCGCTACAATGAGCAGTTCTTC
CASSQDAREGRYNEQFF
>TRBD1|.|16|TRBV27|TRBJ2-1
TGTGCCAGCAGTTTATCGGGACAGGGGGCCTACAATGAGCAGTTCTTC
CASSLSGQGAYNEQFF